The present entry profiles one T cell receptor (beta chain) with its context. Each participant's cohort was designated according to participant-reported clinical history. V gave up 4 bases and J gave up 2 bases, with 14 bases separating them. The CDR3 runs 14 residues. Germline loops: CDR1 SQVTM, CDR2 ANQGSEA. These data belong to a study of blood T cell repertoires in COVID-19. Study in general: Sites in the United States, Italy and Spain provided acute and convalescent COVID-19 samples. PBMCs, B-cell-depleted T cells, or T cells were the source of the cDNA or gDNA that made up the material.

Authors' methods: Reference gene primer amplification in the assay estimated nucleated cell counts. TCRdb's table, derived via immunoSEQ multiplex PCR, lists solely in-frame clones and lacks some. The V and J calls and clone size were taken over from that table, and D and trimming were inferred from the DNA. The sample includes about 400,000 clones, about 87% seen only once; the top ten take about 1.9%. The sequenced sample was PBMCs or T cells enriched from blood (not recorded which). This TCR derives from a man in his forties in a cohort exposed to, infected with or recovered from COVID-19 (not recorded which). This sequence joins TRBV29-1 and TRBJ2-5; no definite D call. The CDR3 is CSVVRGGFQETQYF. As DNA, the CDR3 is TGCAGCGTTGTCCGTGGCGGATTTCAAGAGACCCAGTACTTC.